This T cell receptor beta chain was found in a study of cytomegalovirus exposure and HLA in healthy donors (dated by TCRdb to about 2017). About the study as a whole: An earlier analysis of approximately 640 of the donors reported approximately 290 Gb of sequence data and more than 90 million unique TCR beta sequences from about 200 million T cells. The study profiled the T cell repertoires of under 700 subjects by immunosequencing and related them to cytomegalovirus serostatus. In the later analysis, no new phenotypic data were used to find candidate immune exposures; instead, reliance was placed on TCR beta sequences and their occurrence across donors. Donor age, sex, ethnicity and CMV serostatus were compiled together with the repertoire data. HLA typing included class I and class II loci at four-digit resolution. In a later genetic analysis, genome-wide SNP genotypes for about three fifths of the roughly 670 donors were used, and that subset was treated as a discovery cohort. Five DR-DQ haplotypes were treated as single units for association and clustering because of strong linkage in the cohort. In an earlier analysis of roughly 600 of the donors, high-throughput TCR beta sequencing was used to judge whether each TCR beta V gene segment behaved as functional or pseudogenic. Typing coverage varied by locus: roughly 620-630 donors for A, B, C, DRB1 and DQB1; under 550 for DQA1; about 570 for DPA1; more than 450 for DPB1. Among about 370 genotyped donors of the cohort, an average of roughly 230,000 unique TCR beta nucleotide sequences was sequenced per donor, of which roughly 17% were non-productive. Of the roughly 390 genotyped donors, approximately 83% fell in the genetic ancestry cluster associated with self-reported Caucasian donors. A later analysis re-analyzed previously published TCR beta repertoires from approximately 700 donors and added high-resolution HLA genotyping to study TCR occurrence patterns. An early release that covered about 600 HLA-typed donors contained about 300 gigabases of sequencing data and about 84 million unique TCR sequences. The study combined high-throughput TCR immunosequencing, statistical association of individual TCRs with disease status, and machine learning to predict cytomegalovirus infection status. Besides the first cohort of under 700 subjects, a separate validation cohort made up of roughly 130 different subjects was used. Every discovery cohort repertoire had been produced on one sequencing platform. The study aimed to test whether cataloging public T cell receptors could reveal signatures of past pathogen exposure. Paper-wide results and their limitations: In vitro tests confirmed that a few of the cytomegalovirus-associated TCR beta chains recognize cytomegalovirus antigens. A later analysis found that TCR association rates varied across HLA loci, with DRB1 alleles showing the most associated TCRs and HLA-C alleles the fewest. A further reported finding was that TCR beta sequences accurately predicted the HLA-A and HLA-B alleles for most subjects in the first cohort. While some public TCRs were present in many individuals, most TCR sequences turned up only very rarely across donors. Compared with the roughly 710-donor mean, donors in an Asian-associated ancestry cluster had fewer N-insertions in productive TCRs, according to a later genetic analysis. A later analysis reported that several top co-occurrence clusters appeared linked to parvovirus B19, influenza, CMV and Epstein-Barr virus. A later analysis found that HLA-associated TCR beta chains were more clonally expanded and had lower generation probabilities than equally common non-associated chains. Presence/absence analyses assumed roughly uniform sequencing depth across donors, an assumption that may not hold. A total of roughly 160 TCR beta chains were listed by the study as associated with cytomegalovirus. Because the 87-base-pair reads could not distinguish some IMGT-functional V segments, including TRBV6-2 and TRBV6-3, those segments were excluded. A cluster of highly shared sequence variants was judged likely to be a technical artifact of the sequencing pipeline. When HLA alleles, especially DR and DQ, strongly co-occurred, attributing TCR associations to individual alleles was difficult. Most CMV-associated TCR beta chains appeared to be HLA-restricted in a later analysis, and the HLA associations seemed to be driven largely by CMV exposure. According to the authors, the approach could potentially be generalized to other disease states and immunological phenotypes. Because some donors lacked HLA typing at each locus, the association tests relied only on the typed subset. Seventeen rarely observed V segments, including chromosome 9 orphons, were excluded from the earlier analysis of approximately 600 of the donors because counts were too low. Specific HLA alleles were associated with around 18,000 TCR beta sequences at a false discovery rate of 0.05 in a later analysis. Correlated functional status among segregating V segments might reflect linkage disequilibrium, but an unknown experimental factor could not be ruled out. In an earlier analysis of around 600 of the donors, most TCR beta V segments were observed in productive rearrangements about 90% or about 30% of the time, broadly matching IMGT annotations. The classifier was reported to diagnose cytomegalovirus status with high specificity and sensitivity in both the original cohort and the validation cohort. An association between a missense DCLRE1C variant and V-gene and J-gene trimming of TCR beta chains was found in a later genetic analysis and replicated in an independent cohort. The only immune exposure information available for the cohort was CMV serostatus. In this cohort, only TCR beta chains were sequenced, and detectable features were limited by the absence of alpha or paired-chain data.

About this clone: What this receptor recognizes is not known.

The cohort comprised 670 or so healthy bone marrow donors. At the time of sampling, all cohort members were nominally healthy, though unrecorded immune exposures were likely present. The donor was CMV seronegative and was included in the group of over 300 seronegative cohort members. Every donor gave a peripheral blood sample, and the peripheral blood mononuclear cells from that sample were used for TCR beta sequencing. Genomic DNA extraction from the blood cell samples was performed with the Qiagen DNeasy Blood Extraction Kit. The method behind the library was the immunoSEQ multiplex PCR assay. A mixture of 60 forward primers for TCR Vbeta segments and 13 reverse primers for TCR Jbeta segments was used in the multiplex PCR. The CDR3 region of rearranged TCR beta genes was amplified from genomic DNA with a multiplex PCR assay. The amplified TCR beta libraries were sequenced on the Illumina HiSeq System as 87-base-pair reads. Concerning the study's data processing: A later analysis counted approximately 76 million unique TCR beta chains across the 650 to 800 repertoires, and 9.5 million to 11 million of these chains were shared by at least two donors. Raw reads were error-corrected and collapsed into unique sequences with a nearest-neighbor algorithm that merged closely related sequences to remove PCR and sequencing errors. CDR3 sequences were aligned to IMGT reference sequences to assign V, D and J gene segments. Each retained sequence needed at least a six-nucleotide match to both a V gene segment and a J gene segment. A rearrangement counted as productive if the CDR3 had no stop codons and remained in frame with V and J, and every other rearrangement counted as non-productive. CDR3 was defined according to IMGT convention as the region running from the second conserved V-encoded cysteine to the conserved J-encoded phenylalanine. In an earlier analysis of approximately 500 of the donors, sequences lacking an unambiguous match to a single V gene segment were excluded. In an earlier analysis of 450 to 750 of the donors, a V segment was called functional when productive rearrangements were above 56.7%, and segregating when the standard deviation between donors exceeded 5%. A statistical classification framework was developed to diagnose cytomegalovirus status using the catalog of TCR beta chain sequences. In a later analysis, V and J genes were assigned by comparing TCR nucleotide sequences against IMGT/GENE-DB human TR gene sequences. A later analysis assigned CDR3 sequences and most-parsimonious VDJ recombination scenarios with the TCRdist pipeline. In a later analysis, each TCR beta chain was defined by its CDR3 amino acid sequence together with its V-gene family, and reads lacking a unique V-gene family were excluded. As a way to deal with suspected cross-contamination and a sequencing artifact, a later analysis dropped more than 500 nucleotide sequences that were highly shared and had low generation probability. In a later analysis, a clonal expansion index for each public chain was calculated from normalized within-repertoire ranks of inferred template counts. A later analysis computed generation probabilities with a VDJ recombination model fitted to out-of-frame rearrangements, and checked the results against IGoR. In a later analysis, hypergeometric tests were used to score TCR-TCR, TCR-HLA and TCR-CMV co-occurrence, with a repertoire-size bias correction applied to TCR pairs. In a later analysis, false discovery rates were estimated by permuting HLA or CMV assignments 20 times. A later analysis grouped co-occurring TCRs with DBSCAN, adding TCRdist sequence similarity when clustering within HLA-allele-positive subsets. Co-occurrence clustering excluded repertoires with fewer than 30,000 or more than 120,000 public chains, plus five with anomalous nucleotide sharing. TCRdb retrieved this table from immuneACCESS and kept in-frame rearrangements only. Not all clones are present; in checked studies, unresolved V genes account for under half, and no reason is known for the remainder. The DNA gave D and trimming, while V, J and clone size come from that table. The sample table holds tens of thousands of clones. The ten largest make up about 16% of the sample.

V is clipped by 7 bases and J by 8 bases, and the sequence between their germline boundaries is 8 bases long. CDR1 is given as SQVTM and CDR2 as ANQGSEA, both from the germline V gene. The CDR3 measures 10 amino acids from cysteine to phenylalanine. Just CDR3 DNA is preserved here, 30 bases in frame from base 1. The source material was PBMCs. This sequence originates from a boy aged 5-17 years in good health and CMV-seronegative. This receptor chain uses TRBV29-1 and TRBJ1-4; no D gene can be assigned with confidence. The DNA sequence follows: TGCAGCGCCGCAGGCGAAAAACTGTTTTTT. Its translation reads: CSAAGEKLFF.